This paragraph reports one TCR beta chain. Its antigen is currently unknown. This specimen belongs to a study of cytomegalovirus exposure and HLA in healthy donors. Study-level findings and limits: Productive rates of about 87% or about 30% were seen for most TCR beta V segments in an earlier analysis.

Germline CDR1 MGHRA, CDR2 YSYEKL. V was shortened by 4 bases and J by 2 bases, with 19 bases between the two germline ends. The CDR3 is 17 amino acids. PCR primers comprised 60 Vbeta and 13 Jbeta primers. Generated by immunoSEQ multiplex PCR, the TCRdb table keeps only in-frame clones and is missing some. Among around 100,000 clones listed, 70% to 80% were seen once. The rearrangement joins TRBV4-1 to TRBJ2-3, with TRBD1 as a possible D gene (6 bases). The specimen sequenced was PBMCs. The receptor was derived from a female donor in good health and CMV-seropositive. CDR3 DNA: TGCGCCAGCAGCCGAGATTTTGTGGGGGCGAACACAGATACGCAGTATTTT. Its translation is CASSRDFVGANTDTQYF.